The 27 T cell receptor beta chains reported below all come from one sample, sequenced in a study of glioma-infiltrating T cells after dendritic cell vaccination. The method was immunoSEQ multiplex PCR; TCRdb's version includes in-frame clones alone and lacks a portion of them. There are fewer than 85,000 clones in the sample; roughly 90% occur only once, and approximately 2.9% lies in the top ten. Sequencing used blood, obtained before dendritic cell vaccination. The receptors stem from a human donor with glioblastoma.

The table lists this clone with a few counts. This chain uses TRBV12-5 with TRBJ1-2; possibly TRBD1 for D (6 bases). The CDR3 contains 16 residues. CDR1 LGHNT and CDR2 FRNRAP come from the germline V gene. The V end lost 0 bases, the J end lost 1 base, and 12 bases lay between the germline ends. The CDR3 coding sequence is TGTGCTAGTGGTTTGGTACCAGGGGAGTTTAACTATGGCTACACCTTC. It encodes CASGLVPGEFNYGYTF.

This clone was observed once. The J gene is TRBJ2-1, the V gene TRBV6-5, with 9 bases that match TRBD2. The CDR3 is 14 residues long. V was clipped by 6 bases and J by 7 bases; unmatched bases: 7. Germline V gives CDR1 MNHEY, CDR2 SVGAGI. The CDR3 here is CASRREREDNEQFF. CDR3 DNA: TGTGCCAGCAGAAGGGAGCGGGAGGATAATGAGCAGTTCTTC.

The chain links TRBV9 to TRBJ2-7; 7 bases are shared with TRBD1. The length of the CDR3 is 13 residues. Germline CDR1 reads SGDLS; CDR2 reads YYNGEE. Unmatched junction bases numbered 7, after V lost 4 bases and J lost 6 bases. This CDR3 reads CASSQTGVGEQYF. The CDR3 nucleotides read TGTGCCAGCAGCCAAACAGGGGTGGGCGAGCAGTACTTC.

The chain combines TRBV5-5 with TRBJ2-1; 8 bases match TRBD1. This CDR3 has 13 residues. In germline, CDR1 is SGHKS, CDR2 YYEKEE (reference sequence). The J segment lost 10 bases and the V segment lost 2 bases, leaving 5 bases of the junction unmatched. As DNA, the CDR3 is TGTGCCAGCAGCTTCGGACAGGGCGGGGAGCAGTTCTTC. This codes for CASSFGQGGEQFF.

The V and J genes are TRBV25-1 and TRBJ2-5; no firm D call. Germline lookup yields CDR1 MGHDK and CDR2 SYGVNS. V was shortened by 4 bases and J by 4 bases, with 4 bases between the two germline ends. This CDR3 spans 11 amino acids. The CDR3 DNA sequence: TGTGCCAGCAGTGCCCGAGAGACCCAGTACTTC. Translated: CASSARETQYF.

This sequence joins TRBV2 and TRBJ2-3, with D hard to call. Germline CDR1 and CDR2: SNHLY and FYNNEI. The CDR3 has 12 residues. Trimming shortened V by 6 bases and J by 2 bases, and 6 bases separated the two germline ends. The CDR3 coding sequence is TGTGCCAGCAGCCTATTCACAGATACGCAGTATTTT. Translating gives CASSLFTDTQYF.

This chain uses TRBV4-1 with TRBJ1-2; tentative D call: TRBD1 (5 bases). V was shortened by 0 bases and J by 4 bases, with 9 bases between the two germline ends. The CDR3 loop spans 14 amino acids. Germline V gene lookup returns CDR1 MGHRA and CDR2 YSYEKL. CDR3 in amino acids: CASSQDMGPYGYTF. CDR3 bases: TGCGCCAGCAGCCAAGATATGGGGCCCTATGGCTACACCTTC.

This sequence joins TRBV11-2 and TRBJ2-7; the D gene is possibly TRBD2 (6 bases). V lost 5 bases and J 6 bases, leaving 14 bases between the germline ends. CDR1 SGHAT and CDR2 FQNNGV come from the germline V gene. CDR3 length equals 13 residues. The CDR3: CASSIGTLSEQYF. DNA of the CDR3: TGTGCCAGCAGCATCGGGACTTTATCCGAGCAGTACTTC.

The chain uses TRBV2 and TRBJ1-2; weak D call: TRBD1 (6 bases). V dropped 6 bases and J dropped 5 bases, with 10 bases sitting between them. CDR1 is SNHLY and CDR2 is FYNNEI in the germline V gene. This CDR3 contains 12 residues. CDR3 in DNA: TGTGCCAGCAGACAGGGTTTATATGGCTACACCTTC. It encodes CASRQGLYGYTF.

CDR3 amino acids: CASSPRLLNTEAFF. The CDR3 DNA follows: TGTGCCAGCAGTCCACGACTGCTGAACACTGAAGCTTTCTTT. The chain is built from TRBV27 and TRBJ1-1; D unclear. This CDR3 has 14 amino acids. The V gene lost 5 bases and the J gene lost 0 bases, with 10 bases spanning the gap. In germline, CDR1 is MNHEY, CDR2 SMNVEV (reference sequence).

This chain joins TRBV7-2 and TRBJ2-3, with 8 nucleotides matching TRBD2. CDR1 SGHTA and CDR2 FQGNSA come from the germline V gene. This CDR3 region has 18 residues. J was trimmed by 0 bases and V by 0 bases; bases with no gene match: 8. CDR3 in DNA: TGTGCCAGCAGCTTAGCGTGGCCGGGGGGGGTAAGCACAGATACGCAGTATTTT. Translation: CASSLAWPGGVSTDTQYF.

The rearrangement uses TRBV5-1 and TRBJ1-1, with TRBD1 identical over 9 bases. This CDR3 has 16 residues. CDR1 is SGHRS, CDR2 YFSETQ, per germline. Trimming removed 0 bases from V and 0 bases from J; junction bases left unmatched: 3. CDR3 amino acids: CASSLDGTGLNTEAFF. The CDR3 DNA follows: TGCGCCAGCAGCTTGGACGGGACAGGGCTGAACACTGAAGCTTTCTTT.

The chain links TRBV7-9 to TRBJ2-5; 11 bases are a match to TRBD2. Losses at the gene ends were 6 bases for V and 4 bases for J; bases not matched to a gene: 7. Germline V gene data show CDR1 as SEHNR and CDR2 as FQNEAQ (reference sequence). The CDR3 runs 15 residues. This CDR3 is CASSKLAGVGETQYF. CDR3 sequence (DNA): TGTGCCAGCAGTAAACTAGCGGGAGTAGGAGAGACCCAGTACTTC.

CDR3 in amino acids: CASWRMQETQYF. The DNA for the CDR3 is TGTGCCAGCTGGCGGATGCAAGAGACCCAGTACTTC. The chain links TRBV6-1 to TRBJ2-5; D gene uncertain. V was shortened by 8 bases and J by 2 bases, with 9 bases between the two germline ends. Germline V gene lookup returns CDR1 MNHNS and CDR2 SASEGT. This CDR3 spans 12 amino acids.

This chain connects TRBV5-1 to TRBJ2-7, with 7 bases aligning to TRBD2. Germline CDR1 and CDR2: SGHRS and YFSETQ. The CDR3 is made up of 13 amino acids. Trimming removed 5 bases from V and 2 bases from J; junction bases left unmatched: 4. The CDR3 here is CASRVAGAYEQYF. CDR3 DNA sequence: TGCGCCAGCAGGGTAGCGGGCGCCTACGAGCAGTACTTC.

The CDR3 protein is CASRTSGRTNEQFF. The CDR3 nucleotides are TGTGCCAGCAGGACTAGCGGGAGGACCAATGAGCAGTTCTTC. The gene calls are TRBV28 and TRBJ2-1; 13 bases agree with TRBD2. Germline values: CDR1 MDHEN, CDR2 SYDVKM. The CDR3 runs to 14 residues. Trimming cost V 6 bases and J 6 bases; bases outside gene matches: 2.

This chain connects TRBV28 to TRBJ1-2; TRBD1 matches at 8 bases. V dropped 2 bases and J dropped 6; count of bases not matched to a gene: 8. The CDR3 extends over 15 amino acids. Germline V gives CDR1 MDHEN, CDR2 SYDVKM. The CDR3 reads CASSLPRTGYHGYTF. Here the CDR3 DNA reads TGTGCCAGCAGTTTACCTAGGACAGGGTATCATGGCTACACCTTC.

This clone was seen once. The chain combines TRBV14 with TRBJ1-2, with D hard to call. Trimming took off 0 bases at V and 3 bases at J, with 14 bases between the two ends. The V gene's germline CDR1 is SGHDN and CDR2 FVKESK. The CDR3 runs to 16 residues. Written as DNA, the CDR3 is TGTGCCAGCAGCCAAGATCAGGCAGCATACTACTATGGCTACACCTTC. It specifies CASSQDQAAYYYGYTF.

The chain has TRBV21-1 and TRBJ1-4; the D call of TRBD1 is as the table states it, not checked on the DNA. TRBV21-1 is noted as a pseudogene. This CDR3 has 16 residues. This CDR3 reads CASSNRQGNPPEKLFF. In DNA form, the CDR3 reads TGTGCCAGCAGCAATCGGCAGGGGAACCCCCCTGAAAAACTGTTTTTT.

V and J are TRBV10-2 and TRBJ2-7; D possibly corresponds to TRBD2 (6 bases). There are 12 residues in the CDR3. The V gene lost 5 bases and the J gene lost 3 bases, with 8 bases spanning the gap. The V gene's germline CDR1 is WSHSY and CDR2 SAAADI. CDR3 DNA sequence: TGCGCCAGCAGTCGGGACTTCTACGAGCAGTACTTC. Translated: CASSRDFYEQYF.

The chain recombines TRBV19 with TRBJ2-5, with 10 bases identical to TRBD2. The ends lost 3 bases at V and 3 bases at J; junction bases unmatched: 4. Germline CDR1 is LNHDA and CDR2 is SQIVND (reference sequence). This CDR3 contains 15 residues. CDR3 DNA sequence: TGTGCCAGTAGTATCCTCGGACTAGCGGAAGAGACCCAGTACTTC. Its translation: CASSILGLAEETQYF.

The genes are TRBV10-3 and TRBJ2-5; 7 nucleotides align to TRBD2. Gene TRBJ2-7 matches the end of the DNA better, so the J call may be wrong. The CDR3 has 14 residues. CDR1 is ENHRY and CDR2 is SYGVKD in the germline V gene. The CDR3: CAISEVAGAYEQYF. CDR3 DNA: TGTGCCATCAGTGAGGTCGCGGGAGCCTACGAGCAGTACTTC.

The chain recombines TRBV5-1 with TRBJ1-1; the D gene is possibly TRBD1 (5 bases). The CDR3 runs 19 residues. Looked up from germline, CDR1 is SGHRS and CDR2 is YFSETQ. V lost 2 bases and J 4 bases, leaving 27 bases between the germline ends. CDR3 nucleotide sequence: TGCGCCAGCAGCTTCGTGGGCGGTCGCGGGGCCAGCACAATCACTGAAGCTTTCTTT. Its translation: CASSFVGGRGASTITEAFF.

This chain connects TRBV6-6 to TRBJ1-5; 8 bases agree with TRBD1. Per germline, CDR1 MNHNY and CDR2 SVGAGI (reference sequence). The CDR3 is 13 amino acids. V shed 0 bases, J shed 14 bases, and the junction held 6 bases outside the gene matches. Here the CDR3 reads CASSYSNDRGEHF. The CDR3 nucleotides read TGTGCCAGCAGTTACTCGAATGACAGGGGAGAGCATTTT.

CDR3 residues: CASSPGQGSYNEQFF. The CDR3 coding sequence is TGCGCCAGCAGTCCCGGACAGGGTTCCTACAATGAGCAGTTCTTC. The chain couples TRBV5-1 to TRBJ2-1, with TRBD1 matching over 8 bases. The CDR3 sequence is 15 residues long. Unmatched junction bases numbered 5, after V lost 5 bases and J lost 1 base. In germline, CDR1 is SGHRS, CDR2 YFSETQ.

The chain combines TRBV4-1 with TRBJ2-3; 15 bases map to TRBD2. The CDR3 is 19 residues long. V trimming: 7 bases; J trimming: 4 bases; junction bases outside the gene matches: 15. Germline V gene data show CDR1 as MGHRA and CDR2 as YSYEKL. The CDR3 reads CASTTPGLAGGQKADTQYF. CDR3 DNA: TGCGCCAGCACCACGCCGGGACTAGCGGGGGGCCAAAAGGCAGATACGCAGTATTTT.

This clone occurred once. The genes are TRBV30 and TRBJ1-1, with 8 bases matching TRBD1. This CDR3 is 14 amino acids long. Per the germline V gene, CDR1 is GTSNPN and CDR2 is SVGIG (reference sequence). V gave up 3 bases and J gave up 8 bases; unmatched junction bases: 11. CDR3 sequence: CAWRRTGRIWEAFF. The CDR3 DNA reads TGTGCCTGGAGGAGGACAGGGAGAATCTGGGAAGCTTTCTTT.